A single sample is the source of the 21 T cell receptor beta chains below, sequenced in a study of metastatic and nonmetastatic thyroid tumors. Using MiXCR, TCRdb reanalyzed the PCR reads. The data hold more than 8,500 clones, with 9.5% to 12% observed a single time. Thyroid surgery took place with no prior treatment in any patient. The specimen sequenced was tumor tissue. These receptors came from a female donor with papillary thyroid cancer or a benign thyroid nodule (not recorded which). Some clones in this sample may be carry-over from other donors' samples.

This clone is termed medium-sized. The chain couples TRBV27 to TRBJ2-7; D gene ambiguous. The CDR3 is 13 residues long. Per germline, CDR1 MNHEY and CDR2 SMNVEV (reference sequence). The ends were cut back, 3 bases at V and 0 bases at J, with 6 bases in the middle. CDR3 DNA sequence: TGTGCCAGCAGTTTTGGGGTCTCCTACGAGCAGTACTTC. Translation gives CASSFGVSYEQYF.

This clone is categorized as medium-sized. The rearrangement uses TRBV6-1 and TRBJ1-4; D is ambiguous. V gave up 4 bases and J gave up 6 bases, with 9 bases separating them. This CDR3 has 13 residues. Per the germline V gene, CDR1 is MNHNS and CDR2 is SASEGT. For the CDR3, the DNA is TGTGCCAGCAGTGGAGGGTGGGATGAAAAACTGTTTTTT. Amino acid sequence: CASSGGWDEKLFF.

This clone is classed as medium-sized. The gene calls are TRBV19 and TRBJ1-1; tentatively, D is TRBD1 (5 bases). From germline, CDR1 is LNHDA and CDR2 SQIVND (reference sequence). The V and J ends lost 9 bases and 0 bases respectively, with 17 bases between them. The CDR3 is made up of 15 amino acids. CDR3 coding DNA: TGTGCCAGCCAATACTCGACAGTCTTGAACACTGAAGCTTTCTTT. Translating it yields CASQYSTVLNTEAFF.

This clone was recorded at least ten times. This sequence joins TRBV20-1 and TRBJ2-5, with 12 bases lining up with TRBD2. With V trimmed by 3 bases and J by 4 bases, 6 bases remained unmatched. The germline CDR1 and CDR2 sequences are DFQATT and SNEGSKA (reference sequence). This CDR3 spans 15 amino acids. The DNA of the CDR3 is TGCAGTGCTAGCCGACTAGCGGGAGATCTAGAGACCCAGTACTTC. Protein sequence: CSASRLAGDLETQYF.

This clone was recorded many times. This same CDR3 is encoded by further DNA sequences in the sample. The chain couples TRBV18 to TRBJ1-2; D is unclear. The germline V and J ends were trimmed by 3 bases and 2 bases, with 7 bases remaining between them. The CDR3 extends over 13 amino acids. Germline loops: CDR1 KGHSH, CDR2 LQKENI. Here the CDR3 DNA reads TGTGCCAGCTCACCGATCCAGAACTATGGCTACACCTTC. Its translation: CASSPIQNYGYTF.

This clone is large (0.1 to 1%) by share. The DNA for the CDR3 is TGTGCCAGCAGTGTGACAGGGGACACCGGGGAGCTGTTTTTT. This encodes CASSVTGDTGELFF. The rearrangement links TRBV6-1 to TRBJ2-2; the match to TRBD1 covers 8 bases. The CDR3 runs to 14 residues. Germline values: CDR1 MNHNS, CDR2 SASEGT. Trimming took 4 bases from V and 3 from J; bases not matched to a gene: 1.

This clone appeared many times. This specimen includes other DNA sequences encoding the same CDR3. J is TRBJ2-3 and V is TRBV20-1, with a weak D call TRBD2 (6 bases). The germline CDR1 and CDR2 sequences are DFQATT and SNEGSKA (reference sequence). V gave up 5 bases and J gave up 1 base, with 16 bases separating them. The CDR3 sequence is 15 residues long. The CDR3 protein is CSACFRDSGTDTQYF. The CDR3 nucleotides read TGCAGTGCTTGTTTCCGGGACTCAGGCACAGATACGCAGTATTTT.

Ten or more counts support this clone. The rearrangement uses TRBV2 and TRBJ2-1; 8 bases agree with TRBD2. The CDR3 totals 15 residues. Trimming took 6 bases from V and 4 from J; bases not matched to a gene: 8. Germline CDR1 and CDR2: SNHLY and FYNNEI. The CDR3 protein is CASRVLSGAYNEQFF. CDR3 coding DNA: TGTGCCAGCAGGGTACTTAGCGGGGCATACAATGAGCAGTTCTTC.

This clone counts as medium-sized. J is TRBJ2-1 and V is TRBV28, with D tentatively TRBD2 (7 bases). CDR3 length equals 15 residues. Germline V gene data show CDR1 as MDHEN and CDR2 as SYDVKM. Trimming took 7 bases from V and 3 from J, leaving 16 bases between them. The CDR3 bases are TGTGCCAGCATCCAAACCGGGGGGCTCTACAATGAGCAGTTCTTC. Protein product: CASIQTGGLYNEQFF.

This clone was seen repeatedly, ten times or more. CDR3 region: CAISEEDDQPQHF. CDR3 nucleotides: TGTGCCATCAGTGAGGAGGATGACCAGCCCCAGCATTTT. This sequence joins TRBV10-3 and TRBJ1-5; D remains ambiguous. Trimming left V 2 bases short and J 7 bases short, with 9 bases between. The CDR3 is 13 amino acids. Looked up from germline, CDR1 is ENHRY and CDR2 is SYGVKD.

This clone was observed at least ten times. The missing conserved phenylalanine or tryptophan at the end of this CDR3 makes a read error likely. The limits of the CDR3 on the DNA are not certain, so only TCRdb's listed CDR3 is given. Different DNA sequences within this sample yield the same CDR3. This chain uses TRBV7-2 with TRBJ2-1. CDR1 SGHTA and CDR2 FQGNSA come from the germline V gene. The CDR3 numbers 9 amino acids, ends counted. CDR3 protein: CASSLGSLV.

This clone showed up many times. The V and J genes are TRBV20-1 and TRBJ1-2; D is undetermined. This CDR3 has 14 amino acids. Germline-derived CDR1 and CDR2 are DFQATT and SNEGSKA (reference sequence). V lost 3 bases and J lost 6, with 17 bases in between. The CDR3 bases are TGCAGTGCTAGTGATGGCGCGGCGGGGAATGGCTACACCTTC. Translating gives CSASDGAAGNGYTF.

In this sample, this clone is medium-sized. This sequence joins TRBV14 and TRBJ1-2; no definite D call. The CDR3 contains 12 residues. V lost 0 bases and J lost 5, with 4 bases in between. From germline, CDR1 is SGHDN and CDR2 FVKESK. The CDR3 here is CASSQDRYGYTF. CDR3 DNA sequence: TGTGCCAGCAGCCAAGATAGATATGGCTACACCTTC.

This clone qualifies as large (0.1 to 1%). Additional DNA sequences in this sample encode the identical CDR3. This chain connects TRBV27 to TRBJ1-2, with D hard to call. The germline V and J ends were trimmed by 0 bases and 6 bases, with 8 bases remaining between them. The CDR3 spans 13 residues. Germline CDR1 MNHEY, CDR2 SMNVEV (reference sequence). The CDR3: CASSLSSWDGYTF. CDR3 nucleotides: TGTGCCAGCAGTTTATCGTCCTGGGATGGCTACACCTTC.

By its share, this clone is medium-sized. The chain combines TRBV12-3 or TRBV12-4 with TRBJ2-2; TRBD2 matches at 9 bases. V trimming: 3 bases; J trimming: 6 bases; junction bases outside the gene matches: 2. The CDR3 is made up of 14 amino acids. The CDR3: CASSFQRGAGELFF. The CDR3 DNA reads as TGTGCCAGCAGTTTTCAGCGGGGGGCCGGGGAGCTGTTTTTT.

Many counts were recorded for this clone. The chain is built from TRBV20-1 and TRBJ2-1; no clear D. This CDR3 has 13 amino acids. Trimming cost V 4 bases and J 4 bases, with 11 bases left between them. Germline CDR1 DFQATT, CDR2 SNEGSKA (reference sequence). The chain's CDR3 is CSATPDPYNEQFF. The CDR3 DNA is TGCAGTGCTACTCCTGACCCTTACAATGAGCAGTTCTTC.

The count of this clone is one. The chain uses TRBV5-4 and TRBJ1-6, with 7 positions matching TRBD1. J was trimmed by 9 bases and V by 0 bases; bases with no gene match: 9. Germline V gene lookup returns CDR1 SGHNT and CDR2 YYREEE (reference sequence). This CDR3 has 16 residues. The DNA for the CDR3 is TGTGCCAGCAGCTTGGACACGACAGGGACGGGTTCACCCCTCCACTTT. Translating gives CASSLDTTGTGSPLHF.

At least ten counts were recorded for this clone. The chain carries TRBV5-6 and TRBJ1-3; D unresolved. The germline CDR1 and CDR2 sequences are SGHDT and YYEEEE. With 0 bases removed from V and 3 bases from J, the gap between germline ends came to 4 bases. CDR3 size: 13 residues. This chain's CDR3 is CASSLAFGNTIYF. As DNA, the CDR3 is TGTGCCAGCAGCTTGGCCTTTGGAAACACCATATATTTT.

In DNA form, the CDR3 reads TGTGCCAGCAGCTTAACGGGGGATACCCAGTACTTC. As protein: CASSLTGDTQYF. J is TRBJ2-5 and V is TRBV7-6; TRBD2 is a possible D gene (6 bases). This CDR3 is 12 amino acids long. V was clipped by 2 bases and J by 8 bases, with 9 bases between them. The V gene's germline CDR1 is SGHVS and CDR2 FNYEAQ.

This clone was recorded a few times. V and J are TRBV27 and TRBJ2-2; D is possibly TRBD2 (6 bases). Trimming pared 5 bases from V and 7 bases from J, leaving 14 bases between. This CDR3 is 14 amino acids long. Germline V gives CDR1 MNHEY, CDR2 SMNVEV (reference sequence). CDR3 in DNA: TGTGCCAGCAGTACCTACCGGGGACTCGGGGAGCTGTTTTTT. Its protein is CASSTYRGLGELFF.

Within the sample, this clone is medium-sized. The chain joins TRBV7-2 to TRBJ1-2; D not resolved. The germline V gene encodes CDR1 SGHTA and CDR2 FQGNSA. The V end was cut by 3 bases, the J end by 3 bases, with 5 bases between. The CDR3 is 12 residues long. CDR3 region: CASSLQHYGYTF. In DNA form, the CDR3 reads TGTGCCAGCAGCTTGCAGCACTATGGCTACACCTTC. Drawing the rest from reference TRBV7-2 and TRBJ1-2, the complete variable domain is GAGVSQSPSNKVTEKGKDVELRCDPISGHTALYWYRQSLGQGLEFLIYFQGNSAPDKSGLPSDRFSAERTGGSVSTLTIQRTQQEDSAVYLCASSLQHYGYTFGSGTRLTVV.